These 27 T cell receptor beta chains came from one sample sequenced in a study of blood T cell repertoires in COVID-19. Some clones are missing from TCRdb's copy, which holds only in-frame ones; the method was immunoSEQ multiplex PCR. The data contain approximately 150,000 clones, approximately 80% of them seen just once; the ten biggest clones take up 6.5% to 9%. The sample was peripheral blood. The receptors derive from a woman of 80 years or more with COVID-19, enrolled during active disease.

V gene TRBV5-1 combines with J gene TRBJ1-3, with D possibly matching TRBD1 (5 bases). This CDR3 spans 17 amino acids. Looked up from germline, CDR1 is SGHRS and CDR2 is YFSETQ. V lost 4 bases, J lost 6 bases, and 23 bases lay in between. CDR3 amino acids: CASSIPASGSSENTIYF. CDR3 bases: TGCGCCAGCAGCATCCCCGCGTCAGGGTCCTCAGAAAACACCATATATTTT.

This clone was recorded once. This sequence joins TRBV6-5 and TRBJ1-5; 7 bases fit TRBD1. Per the germline V gene, CDR1 is MNHEY and CDR2 is SVGAGI. J was trimmed by 6 bases and V by 6 bases; bases with no gene match: 5. CDR3 length equals 13 residues. The CDR3 region has the DNA TGTGCCAGCAGGGGGACAGTGGGTCAGCCCCAGCATTTT. It specifies CASRGTVGQPQHF.

The J gene is TRBJ2-5, the V gene TRBV11-3, with a weak D call TRBD2 (6 bases). The CDR3 covers 13 residues. V lost 5 bases and J lost 5, with 12 bases in between. Germline values: CDR1 SGHNT, CDR2 YENEEA. CDR3 coding DNA: TGTGCCAGCAGCGCGGGACCTGGGGAGACCCAGTACTTC. Translated: CASSAGPGETQYF.

This rearrangement joins TRBV5-4 to TRBJ2-5, with 11 bases identical to TRBD2. CDR1 SGHNT and CDR2 YYREEE come from the germline V gene (reference sequence). V shed 5 bases and J 0 bases; nucleotides not matched to a gene: 3. The CDR3 extends over 15 amino acids. CDR3 protein: CASSSTSGDQETQYF. DNA of the CDR3: TGTGCCAGCAGTTCGACTAGCGGGGACCAAGAGACCCAGTACTTC.

As regards this clone: Additional DNA sequences in this sample encode the identical CDR3. This rearrangement joins TRBV5-1 to TRBJ2-5; the match to TRBD2 covers 11 bases. Germline V gene sequence: CDR1 SGHRS, CDR2 YFSETQ. CDR3 length equals 15 residues. The trim removed 4 bases at V and 2 bases at J, leaving 4 bases unmatched. The DNA of the CDR3 is TGCGCCAGCAGCCCCGGGACTAGCGGTCAAGAGACCCAGTACTTC. Protein product: CASSPGTSGQETQYF.

The genes are TRBV10-2 and TRBJ1-4; a weak D match, TRBD1 (5 bases). This CDR3 has 18 residues. The germline V gene encodes CDR1 WSHSY and CDR2 SAAADI. Trimming pared 6 bases from V and 0 bases from J, leaving 20 bases between. The CDR3 DNA follows: TGCGCCAGCAGGGGGGGGTGGGGTCCAACTGCAACTAATGAAAAACTGTTTTTT. Translated, it gives CASRGGWGPTATNEKLFF.

Turning to this clone: Other nucleotide sequences from this sample produce the same CDR3. The gene calls are TRBV3-1 (or the pseudogene TRBV3-2) and TRBJ1-1; 7 positions match TRBD1. After removal of 1 base from V and 1 base from J, the junction contained 0 bases not matched to a gene. The length of the CDR3 is 14 residues. Germline CDR1 and CDR2: LGHDT and YNNKEL (reference sequence). The CDR3: CASSQGQGNTEAFF. The CDR3 bases are TGTGCCAGCAGCCAAGGACAGGGGAACACTGAAGCTTTCTTT.

The rearrangement links TRBV2 to TRBJ2-2; D is possibly TRBD2 (5 bases). Germline V gene sequence: CDR1 SNHLY, CDR2 FYNNEI. The CDR3 has 14 amino acids. The germline V and J ends were trimmed by 7 bases and 3 bases, with 12 bases remaining between them. The CDR3 sequence is CASTLLRDTGELFF. The CDR3 DNA reads as TGTGCCAGCACTCTCTTGCGGGACACCGGGGAGCTGTTTTTT.

This clone occurred once. This chain uses TRBV4-1 with TRBJ2-1; perhaps TRBD2 as D (5 bases). The CDR3 runs to 13 residues. Trimming removed 4 bases at V and 10 bases at J, with 14 bases between. The germline gives CDR1 MGHRA, CDR2 YSYEKL. Here the CDR3 DNA reads TGCGCCAGCAGCCTCCGGTGGACGGGGGAGCAGTTCTTC. Translation gives CASSLRWTGEQFF.

This sequence joins TRBV11-2 and TRBJ1-2; maybe TRBD1 (6 bases). The CDR3 length is 15 residues. Germline CDR1 reads SGHAT; CDR2 reads FQNNGV. V lost 1 base, J lost 2 bases, and 11 bases lay in between. The CDR3 coding sequence is TGTGCCAGCAGCTTAGGGGCAGGGGTGAACTATGGCTACACCTTC. This translates into CASSLGAGVNYGYTF.

The chain links TRBV18 to TRBJ1-5; TRBD1 matches at 7 bases. V lost 3 bases, J lost 0 bases, and 2 bases stayed unmatched. This CDR3 has 15 amino acids. Germline assignment: CDR1 KGHSH and CDR2 LQKENI. The CDR3: CASSPRGLSNQPQHF. The DNA for the CDR3 is TGTGCCAGCTCACCTAGGGGGCTTAGCAATCAGCCCCAGCATTTT.

The chain is built from TRBV18 and TRBJ1-2, with D possibly TRBD1 on 5 matching bases. Trimming removed 6 bases from V and 9 bases from J, with 14 bases in between. CDR1 and CDR2 (germline): KGHSH, LQKENI. The CDR3 consists of 12 residues. In DNA form, the CDR3 reads TGTGCCAGCTCGACCCCGGGGGTTAGCTACACCTTC. Translation gives CASSTPGVSYTF.

This chain links TRBV28 with TRBJ1-4; possibly TRBD1 for D (5 bases). The CDR3 loop spans 13 amino acids. V lost 7 bases and J 7 bases, leaving 13 bases between the germline ends. Germline V lookup: CDR1 MDHEN, CDR2 SYDVKM. The CDR3 DNA follows: TGTGCCAGCACACAGGTGCATGCTGAAAAACTGTTTTTT. Amino acid sequence: CASTQVHAEKLFF.

CDR3 sequence: CASSSPGGDEQFF. CDR3 bases: TGTGCCAGCAGTTCCCCGGGGGGGGATGAGCAGTTCTTC. The chain is built from TRBV11-1 and TRBJ2-1, with 8 bases lining up with TRBD2. Germline loops: CDR1 SGHAT, CDR2 FQDESV (reference sequence). V trimming: 6 bases; J trimming: 8 bases; junction bases outside the gene matches: 6. The CDR3 has 13 amino acids.

The chain recombines TRBV6-5 with TRBJ2-7; 9 bases match TRBD2. CDR1 is MNHEY and CDR2 is SVGAGI in the germline V gene. The CDR3 length is 13 residues. The V gene end was trimmed by 8 bases and the J gene end by 2 bases; junction bases not matched to a gene: 4. The DNA for the CDR3 is TGTGCCAGCGGACTAGCGAGCCCCTACGAGCAGTACTTC. Protein sequence: CASGLASPYEQYF.

Comment on this clone: One end of the junction is discordant with germline, which a read error may explain. The chain combines TRBV5-1 with TRBJ2-2; no firm D call. This CDR3 has 15 residues. Germline values: CDR1 SGHRS, CDR2 YFSETQ. The CDR3 loop reads CASTLGSSNTGELFF. CDR3 bases: TGCGCCAGCACCTTGGGCAGTTCGAACACCGGGGAGCTGTTTTTT.

V is TRBV5-1 and J is TRBJ1-2; TRBD1 matches at 8 bases. The V segment lost 3 bases and the J segment 6 bases; nucleotides outside the gene matches: 4. Germline CDR1 reads SGHRS; CDR2 reads YFSETQ. This CDR3 has 13 residues. In DNA, the CDR3 is TGCGCCAGCAGCTACGGGACAGGAGATGGCTACACCTTC. Its translation: CASSYGTGDGYTF.

The chain links TRBV6-1 to TRBJ1-2; D uncertain. V lost 3 bases and J lost 8, with 7 bases in between. The CDR3 length is 11 residues. Per germline, CDR1 MNHNS and CDR2 SASEGT. Here the CDR3 reads CASSDAGGYTF. CDR3 sequence (DNA): TGTGCCAGCAGTGATGCGGGAGGCTACACCTTC.

Written as DNA, the CDR3 is TGTGCCAGCAGCGGAGGCCGCTCCTACAATGAGCAGTTCTTC. Translated, it gives CASSGGRSYNEQFF. The chain couples TRBV5-8 to TRBJ2-1, with D possibly TRBD2 on 5 matching bases. The CDR3 is made up of 14 amino acids. CDR1 and CDR2 (germline): SGHTS, YDEGEE. V dropped 4 bases and J dropped 0 bases, with 8 bases sitting between them. The whole variable domain, remainder taken from reference TRBV5-8 and TRBJ2-1, is EAGVTQSPTHLIKTRGQQATLRCSPISGHTSVYWYQQALGLGLQFLLWYDEGEERNRGNFPPRFSGRQFPNYSSELNVNALELEDSALYLCASSGGRSYNEQFFGPGTRLTVL.

The V and J genes are TRBV28 and TRBJ1-3; perhaps TRBD1 as D (6 bases). The CDR3 has 15 residues. Germline V gives CDR1 MDHEN, CDR2 SYDVKM. Trimming removed 3 bases at V and 2 bases at J, with 11 bases between. CDR3 DNA: TGTGCCAGCAGTTTCTGGGGGCGGCCTGGAAACACCATATATTTT. It translates to CASSFWGRPGNTIYF.

The chain is built from TRBV19 and TRBJ1-1; tentative D call: TRBD1 (6 bases). V shed 4 bases and J shed 10 bases, with 19 bases lying between them. The CDR3 totals 14 residues. CDR1 and CDR2 (germline): LNHDA, SQIVND (reference sequence). In DNA, the CDR3 is TGTGCCAGTAGTAAAACAGGGCTGCCTGGTGGAGCTTTCTTT. Translation: CASSKTGLPGGAFF.

The chain couples TRBV9 to TRBJ1-1; 9 bases are shared with TRBD1. The CDR3 has 15 residues. Germline V gene sequence: CDR1 SGDLS, CDR2 YYNGEE. J gave up 6 bases and V 3 bases, and 9 bases lay outside the gene matches. The CDR3 spells CASSARGQGKAEAFF. In nucleotides, the CDR3 is TGTGCCAGCAGCGCACGGGGACAGGGTAAAGCTGAAGCTTTCTTT.

The chain joins TRBV9 to TRBJ2-1, with TRBD2 matching over 10 bases. Germline V gene lookup returns CDR1 SGDLS and CDR2 YYNGEE. Unmatched junction bases numbered 8, after V lost 2 bases and J lost 3 bases. The CDR3 loop spans 17 amino acids. DNA for the CDR3: TGTGCCAGCAGCGTCGGGTTGAGGACTAGCGGCTACAATGAGCAGTTCTTC. It translates to CASSVGLRTSGYNEQFF.

The rearrangement links TRBV18 to TRBJ2-7; 11 bases fit TRBD2. With 5 bases clipped from V and 4 bases from J, the junction kept 4 bases outside the gene matches. Germline V gives CDR1 KGHSH, CDR2 LQKENI. The CDR3 runs to 14 residues. The CDR3 is CASSATSGVYEQYF. The CDR3 nucleotides read TGTGCCAGCTCAGCGACTAGCGGGGTTTACGAGCAGTACTTC.

V gene TRBV2 combines with J gene TRBJ2-3; D is possibly TRBD2 (7 bases). The CDR3 spans 15 residues. Germline V gives CDR1 SNHLY, CDR2 FYNNEI. Trimming took off 8 bases at V and 4 bases at J, with 19 bases between the two ends. CDR3 in amino acids: CASGREGGRADTQYF. In DNA form, the CDR3 reads TGTGCCAGCGGGCGAGAGGGGGGGCGCGCAGATACGCAGTATTTT. The complete variable domain, with remaining parts taken from reference TRBV2 and TRBJ2-3, reads EPEVTQTPSHQVTQMGQEVILRCVPISNHLYFYWYRQILGQKVEFLVSFYNNEISEKSEIFDDQFSVERPDGSNFTLKIRSTKLEDSAMYFCASGREGGRADTQYFGPGTRLTVL.

V gene TRBV6-5 combines with J gene TRBJ1-1; TRBD1 matches 9 bases. The CDR3 is 13 amino acids. J lost 8 bases, V lost 6 bases, and 7 bases had no gene match. The V gene's germline CDR1 is MNHEY and CDR2 SVGAGI. CDR3 nucleotide sequence: TGTGCCAGCAGGAGGACAGGGGAGGCCGAAGCTTTCTTT. Translation gives CASRRTGEAEAFF.

The CDR3 nucleotides are TGTGCCAGCAGACGGGACAATACCTACGAGCAGTACTTC. The encoded protein is CASRRDNTYEQYF. The rearrangement uses TRBV6-5 and TRBJ2-7, with D tentatively TRBD1 (6 bases). The CDR3 sequence is 13 residues long. Trimming took off 6 bases at V and 2 bases at J, with 11 bases between the two ends. CDR1 and CDR2 (germline): MNHEY, SVGAGI.